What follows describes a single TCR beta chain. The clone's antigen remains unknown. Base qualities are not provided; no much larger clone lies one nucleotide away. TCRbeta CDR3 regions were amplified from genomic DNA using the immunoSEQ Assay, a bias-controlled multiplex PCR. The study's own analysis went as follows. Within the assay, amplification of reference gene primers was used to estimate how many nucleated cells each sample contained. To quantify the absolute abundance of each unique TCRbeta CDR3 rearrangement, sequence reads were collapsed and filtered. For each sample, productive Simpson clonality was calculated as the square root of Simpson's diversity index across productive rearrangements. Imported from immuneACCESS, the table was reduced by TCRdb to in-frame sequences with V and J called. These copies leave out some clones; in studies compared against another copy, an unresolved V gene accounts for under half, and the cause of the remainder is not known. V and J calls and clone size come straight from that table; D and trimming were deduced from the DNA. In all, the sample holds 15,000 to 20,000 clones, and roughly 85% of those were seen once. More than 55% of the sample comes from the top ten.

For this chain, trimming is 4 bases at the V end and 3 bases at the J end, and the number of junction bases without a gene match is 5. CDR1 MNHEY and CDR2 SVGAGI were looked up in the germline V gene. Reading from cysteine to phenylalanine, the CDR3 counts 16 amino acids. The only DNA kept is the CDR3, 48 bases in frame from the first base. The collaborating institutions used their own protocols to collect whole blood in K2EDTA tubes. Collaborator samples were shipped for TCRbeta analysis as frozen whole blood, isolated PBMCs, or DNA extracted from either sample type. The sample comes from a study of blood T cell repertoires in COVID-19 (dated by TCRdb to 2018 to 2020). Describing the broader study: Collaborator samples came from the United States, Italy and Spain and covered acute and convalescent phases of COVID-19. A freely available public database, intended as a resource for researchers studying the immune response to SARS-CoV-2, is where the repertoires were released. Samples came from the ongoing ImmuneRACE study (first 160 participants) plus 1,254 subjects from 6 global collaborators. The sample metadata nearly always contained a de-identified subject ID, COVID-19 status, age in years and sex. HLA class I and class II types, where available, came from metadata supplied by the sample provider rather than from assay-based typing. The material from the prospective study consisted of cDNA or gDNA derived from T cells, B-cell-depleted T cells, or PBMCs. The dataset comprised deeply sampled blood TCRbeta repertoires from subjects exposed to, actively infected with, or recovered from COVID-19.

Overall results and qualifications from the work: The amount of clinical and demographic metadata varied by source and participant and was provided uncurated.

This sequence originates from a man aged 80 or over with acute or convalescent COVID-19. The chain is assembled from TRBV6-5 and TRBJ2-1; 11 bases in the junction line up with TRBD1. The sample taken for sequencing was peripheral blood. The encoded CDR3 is CASSSTGTGGYNEQFF. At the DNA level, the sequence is TGTGCCAGCAGTTCCACCGGGACAGGGGGCTACAATGAGCAGTTCTTC.